The 15 T cell receptor beta chains in this list originate from one sample, sequenced in a study of CD8 T cells in ankylosing spondylitis. MiXCR, applied by TCRdb to the 5' RACE reads, yields one record per CDR3 protein. Of about 340,000 distinct CDR3 sequences in the sample, roughly 15% were seen once. Sequenced sample: blood, either unsorted or a sorted T cell fraction (not recorded which). The receptors were sampled from a male donor with ankylosing spondylitis or in good health (not recorded which).

This clonotype came up a few times. The chain uses TRBV2 and TRBJ2-1; TRBD2 is a possible D gene (7 bases). In germline, CDR1 is SNHLY, CDR2 FYNNEI. V lost 6 bases and J 9 bases, leaving 18 bases between the germline ends. The CDR3 has 14 amino acids. The CDR3 loop is CASSGLGGGTEQFF. CDR3 sequence (DNA): TGTGCCAGCAGCGGCTTGGGGGGGGGCACTGAGCAGTTCTTC.

The chain carries TRBV18 and TRBJ2-5, with D uncertain. CDR1 and CDR2 from the germline V gene are KGHSH and LQKENI. The CDR3 is made up of 13 amino acids. V dropped 3 bases and J dropped 1 base, with 6 bases sitting between them. CDR3 sequence (DNA): TGTGCCAGCTCACCGACACTCCAAGAGACCCAGTACTTC. As protein: CASSPTLQETQYF. Full variable domain (missing parts from reference TRBV18 and TRBJ2-5): NAGVMQNPRHLVRRRGQEARLRCSPMKGHSHVYWYRQLPEEGLKFMVYLQKENIIDESGMPKERFSAEFPKEGPSILRIQQVVRGDSAAYFCASSPTLQETQYFGPGTRLLVL.

J is TRBJ2-4 and V is TRBV7-2; 8 bases are a match to TRBD2. The germline CDR1 and CDR2 sequences are SGHTA and FQGNSA. The CDR3 runs to 16 residues. The J segment lost 0 bases and the V segment lost 5 bases, leaving 6 bases of the junction unmatched. Here the CDR3 reads CASSPLAGLAKNIQYF. CDR3 coding DNA: TGTGCCAGCAGCCCGCTAGCGGGTTTAGCCAAAAACATTCAGTACTTC.

In this sample, this clonotype turned up a few times. This rearrangement joins TRBV7-9 to TRBJ1-1; 7 nucleotides align to TRBD1. This CDR3 region has 15 residues. V shed 5 bases, J shed 0 bases, and the junction held 6 bases outside the gene matches. Germline CDR1 SEHNR, CDR2 FQNEAQ (reference sequence). The CDR3 region is CASSLSGQLNTEAFF. In nucleotides, the CDR3 is TGTGCCAGCAGCCTCTCGGGACAGCTGAACACTGAAGCTTTCTTT.

This clonotype was counted many times. The rearrangement links TRBV11-2 to TRBJ2-1; D perhaps matches TRBD2 (6 bases). The CDR3 has 15 residues. Germline CDR1 reads SGHAT; CDR2 reads FQNNGV. Trimming removed 1 base from V and 5 bases from J, with 12 bases in between. The CDR3 protein is CASSLALGLHNEQFF. CDR3 coding DNA: TGTGCCAGCAGCTTAGCGCTGGGACTCCACAATGAGCAGTTCTTC.

V and J are TRBV12-3 or TRBV12-4 and TRBJ2-3; 7 bases line up with TRBD2. This CDR3 contains 13 residues. The V and J ends lost 6 bases and 6 bases, in that order; junction bases with no gene match: 6. For the CDR3, the DNA is TGTGCCAGCAGCATTACTAGCGACGATACGCAGTATTTT. Translation: CASSITSDDTQYF.

The chain links TRBV5-1 to TRBJ2-7; possibly TRBD2 for D (5 bases). Trimming shortened V by 4 bases and J by 7 bases, and 15 bases separated the two germline ends. In germline, CDR1 is SGHRS, CDR2 YFSETQ. CDR3 size: 13 residues. DNA of the CDR3: TGCGCCAGCAGCCGGACGGATTGGAGGGAGCAGTACTTC. It yields the protein CASSRTDWREQYF.

This clonotype has just a few counts. V gene TRBV27 combines with J gene TRBJ2-1; 7 bases line up with TRBD1. The CDR3 contains 14 residues. V dropped 7 bases and J dropped 8; count of bases not matched to a gene: 11. In germline, CDR1 is MNHEY, CDR2 SMNVEV (reference sequence). The CDR3 DNA reads TGTGCCAGCATTCCCCTAGACAGGGACGATGAGCAGTTCTTC. It translates to CASIPLDRDDEQFF.

This clonotype was seen a handful of times. V usage is TRBV5-1 and J usage is TRBJ1-1; D is unclear. Trimming pared 6 bases from V and 1 base from J, leaving 13 bases between. CDR3 length: 14 amino acids. Looked up from germline, CDR1 is SGHRS and CDR2 is YFSETQ. CDR3 amino acids: CASTREAGNTEAFF. As DNA, the CDR3 is TGCGCCAGCACCCGGGAGGCTGGGAACACTGAAGCTTTCTTT.

V gene TRBV20-1 combines with J gene TRBJ2-1, with D uncertain. V was shortened by 5 bases and J by 8 bases, with 13 bases between the two germline ends. CDR1 and CDR2 from the germline V gene are DFQATT and SNEGSKA (reference sequence). This CDR3 comprises 12 residues. The CDR3 loop reads CSAQSGKDEQFF. CDR3 sequence (DNA): TGCAGTGCTCAGTCAGGAAAGGATGAGCAGTTCTTC.

The chain links TRBV10-3 to TRBJ2-7, with 10 nucleotides matching TRBD1. Germline values: CDR1 ENHRY, CDR2 SYGVKD. There are 14 residues in the CDR3. J was trimmed by 7 bases and V by 10 bases; bases with no gene match: 13. The CDR3 reads CATVGTGARGEQYF. The CDR3 coding sequence is TGTGCCACGGTCGGGACAGGGGCTAGGGGGGAGCAGTACTTC.

The chain couples TRBV6-1 to TRBJ2-5; 8 bases match TRBD1. Germline assignment: CDR1 MNHNS and CDR2 SASEGT. The CDR3 runs to 14 residues. V dropped 6 bases and J dropped 5; count of bases not matched to a gene: 8. CDR3 protein: CASRIDRGLETQYF. DNA of the CDR3: TGTGCCAGCAGGATTGACAGGGGTTTGGAGACCCAGTACTTC.

The rearrangement uses TRBV6-5 and TRBJ2-5; either TRBD1 or TRBD2 may fit D (5 bases each). Germline V CDR1 and CDR2: MNHEY, SVGAGI. The CDR3 has 17 residues. Trimming stripped 2 bases from V and 4 bases from J, with 20 bases between. The CDR3 sequence: CASSYPRANGDVETQYF. CDR3 DNA sequence: TGTGCCAGCAGTTACCCGAGGGCAAACGGGGACGTAGAGACCCAGTACTTC.

The table lists this clonotype with a few counts. The V call is TRBV5-1, the J call TRBJ2-1; either TRBD1 or TRBD2 may fit D (5 bases each). Germline loops: CDR1 SGHRS, CDR2 YFSETQ. The CDR3 length is 14 residues. Trimming pared 2 bases from V and 4 bases from J, leaving 10 bases between. CDR3 sequence reads: CASSFGTLYNEQFF. CDR3 DNA sequence: TGCGCCAGCAGCTTCGGGACCCTGTACAATGAGCAGTTCTTC.

CDR3 bases: TGTGCCAGCAGCCAAGCCAGGGGGCGGGAGACCCAGTACTTC. It codes for CASSQARGRETQYF. The chain uses TRBV14 and TRBJ2-5; 8 nucleotides match TRBD1. Germline CDR1 reads SGHDN; CDR2 reads FVKESK. The CDR3 contains 14 residues. Losses at the gene ends were 1 base for V and 5 bases for J; bases not matched to a gene: 3.